The rows below give T cell receptor beta chains drawn from one sample of a study of blood T cell repertoires in COVID-19. The protocol was immunoSEQ multiplex PCR, while the TCRdb copy is restricted to in-frame clones and leaves out a portion. The profile shows over 250,000 clones, roughly nine tenths of them singletons. The material sequenced was peripheral blood. All receptors come from a man aged 35 to 55 who had recovered from COVID-19. Each CDR3 is given with its conserved first and last residue. The order of the fields is V gene, J gene, CDR3 protein.

>TRBV15|TRBJ1-1
CATSSRLNGEAFF
>TRBV7-9|TRBJ2-7
CASTGGGLYEQYF
>TRBV4-3|TRBJ1-6
CASSQEYRIRGTLHF
>TRBV7-2|TRBJ1-1
CASCRDMNTEAFF
>TRBV5-1|TRBJ2-3
CASSLRAGTTDTQYF
>TRBV11-2|TRBJ2-7
CASSPTSGVSNGEQYF
>TRBV18|TRBJ2-7
CASSPGQGSEQYF
>TRBV7-2|TRBJ1-2
CASSLQAIYYGYTF
>TRBV9|TRBJ2-5
CASSVGIQETQYF
>TRBV27|TRBJ2-2
CASSLNTGELFF
>TRBV19|TRBJ1-2
CASLSLGQGGYTF
>TRBV5-1|TRBJ2-3
CASRAGSLDTDTQYF
>TRBV7-2|TRBJ1-1
CASSLMGQAGIGDTEAFF
>TRBV29-1|TRBJ2-2
CSVVRTATGELFF
>TRBV30|TRBJ1-4
CAWSPDRTNRGKLFF
>TRBV5-1|TRBJ1-2
CASSLSDTQTFFGNGYTF
>TRBV5-1|TRBJ2-7
CASSLALAYEQYF
>TRBV5-4|TRBJ1-1
CASSQRRINTEAFF
>TRBV5-1|TRBJ2-7
CASSWGQGRFYEQYF
>TRBV5-5|TRBJ2-3
CASSIRLAGTDTQYF
>TRBV15|TRBJ2-7
CATSRDSGRAHEQYF
>TRBV6-5|TRBJ1-2
CASSNRANPNYGYTF
>TRBV7-2|TRBJ2-7
CASSRSGEVEQYF
>TRBV4-1|TRBJ1-1
CASSQVLRVHEAFF
>TRBV7-9|TRBJ2-3
CASSSREVKTDTQYF
>TRBV29-1|TRBJ2-2
CSVTGSNTGELFF
>TRBV7-9|TRBJ1-2
CASSTADRRGYTF
>TRBV6-1|TRBJ2-7
CASSENQDYEQYF
>TRBV2|TRBJ1-3
CASNYRGSGNTIYF
>TRBV27|TRBJ1-2
CASSEVRGINYGYTF
>TRBV5-8|TRBJ2-7
CASSSQSRGWNEQYF
>TRBV7-9|TRBJ2-2
CASSLVLLASDTGELFF
>TRBV27|TRBJ2-5
CASSLSFRVQETQYF
>TRBV6-4|TRBJ2-1
CASSGGLTRNEQFF
>TRBV15|TRBJ2-7
CATSRDPGGRQYF
>TRBV6-5|TRBJ1-4
CASRTGASTNEKLFF
>TRBV5-1|TRBJ1-6
CASSLDGRASSGSSYNSPLHF
>TRBV20-1|TRBJ2-7
CSASSGGPYEQYF
>TRBV6-1|TRBJ2-3
CASSEGRGGSWLDTQYF
>TRBV10-3|TRBJ2-7
CAISRGQGISSYEQYF
>TRBV6-2/TRBV6-3|TRBJ2-1
CASNPRITYNEQFF
>TRBV13|TRBJ2-7
CASSRGTSGSANF
>TRBV5-1|TRBJ2-5
CASSLVEGRGQETQYF
>TRBV9|TRBJ2-3
CASSVGQIRDTQYF
>TRBV11-3|TRBJ1-3
CASSASQSSGNTIYF
>TRBV27|TRBJ1-5
CASSHGGDFYQPQHF
>TRBV3-1/TRBV3-2|TRBJ1-2
CASSLWGQGYGYTF
>TRBV6-6|TRBJ1-1
CASRPQGMNTEAFF
>TRBV19|TRBJ1-2
CASRGTGSNYGYTF
>TRBV5-1|TRBJ2-7
CASSRDTSLEQYF
>TRBV6-2/TRBV6-3|TRBJ2-5
CASSYGSGIASETQYF
>TRBV27|TRBJ1-2
CASRGSPYGYTF
>TRBV9|TRBJ2-1
CASSVATQGHNEQFF
>TRBV7-6|TRBJ2-2
CASSAAGTSGSAGELFF
>TRBV7-9|TRBJ2-7
CASSLTGEQYF